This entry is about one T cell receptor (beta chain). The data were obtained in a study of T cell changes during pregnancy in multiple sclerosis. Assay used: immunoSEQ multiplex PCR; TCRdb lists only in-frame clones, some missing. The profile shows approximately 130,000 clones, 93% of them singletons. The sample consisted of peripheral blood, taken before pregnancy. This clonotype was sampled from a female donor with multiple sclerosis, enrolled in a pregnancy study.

The CDR3 spells CASSQGIGTGLGSPLHF. Written as DNA, the CDR3 is TGCGCCAGCAGCCAAGGCATAGGGACAGGGCTAGGGTCACCCCTCCACTTT. The V and J genes are TRBV4-1 and TRBJ1-6, with TRBD1 identical over 9 bases. The CDR3 loop spans 17 amino acids. Germline V gene sequence: CDR1 MGHRA, CDR2 YSYEKL. The J segment lost 10 bases and the V segment lost 1 base, leaving 11 bases of the junction unmatched.